The entry that follows covers one T cell receptor beta chain sequence. What it recognizes is unknown. This sample was taken from a study of blood T cells in healthy people across ages. Notes on the study in general: Unknown CMV status may confound age-related changes in expanded clones.

This CDR3 is 11 amino acids long. Germline loops: CDR1 SEHNR, CDR2 FQNEAQ (reference sequence). Trimming left V 5 bases short and J 13 bases short, with 12 bases between. Primers used in a second PCR of roughly 7 to 12 cycles were a sample-barcoded 5' primer and a J-beta primer mix. Via MiXCR, TCRdb re-called the 5' RACE reads, giving one row per CDR3 protein. The data show around 520,000 distinct CDR3 sequences, 25% to 35% seen once. The same specimen was also included in a second study, on T cells of mothers and their children. Turning to that study: RNA that had been extracted went wholly into cDNA synthesis, at about 1.5 ug per 15 ul. For each mother, over 8 million TCR beta CDR3 reads were obtained, and for each child, around 3.1 million.

The source is a boy aged 2 to 9 in good health. Sample: blood. The chain links TRBV7-9 to TRBJ1-5, with a possible D match to TRBD1 (6 bases). CDR3 in DNA: TGTGCCAGCAGCATCCGGGACAAACAGCATTTT. It codes for CASSIRDKQHF.